A selection of T cell receptor beta chains follows, all from one sample in a study of cytomegalovirus exposure and HLA in healthy donors. The data were produced by immunoSEQ multiplex PCR, yet TCRdb's version contains in-frame clones alone and is incomplete. The sample lists fewer than 200,000 clones, under 9.5% occurring once. The sequenced sample was PBMCs. The receptors were gathered from a woman in her twenties or thirties in good health and CMV-seropositive. The CDR3 runs from the conserved cysteine through the conserved F or W. Each record gives: V gene, D gene, CDR3 length, CDR3 protein. The D gene is left open where the match is weak.

V: TRBV5-1; D: .; length: 14; CDR3: CASSSGSKDQPQHF
V: TRBV27; D: TRBD1; length: 14; CDR3: CASSRLQGSTEAFF
V: TRBV27; D: .; length: 13; CDR3: CASSPRGSTEAFF
V: TRBV15; D: .; length: 14; CDR3: CATSSQGGSYEQYF
V: TRBV2; D: TRBD2; length: 15; CDR3: CATLRGLDRTGELFF
V: TRBV4-1; D: .; length: 15; CDR3: CASSQAGGGNEKLFF
V: TRBV5-4; D: .; length: 14; CDR3: CASSLENRADEQYF
V: TRBV27; D: .; length: 14; CDR3: CASSLSAGAETQYF
V: TRBV29-1; D: .; length: 16; CDR3: CSVEDPGESSYNEQFF
V: TRBV19; D: .; length: 16; CDR3: CASSLNPTTGSDGYTF
V: TRBV4-2; D: .; length: 12; CDR3: CASSQDRETQYF
V: TRBV6-5; D: TRBD2; length: 15; CDR3: CASTGASPSGKEQFF
V: TRBV27; D: TRBD1; length: 13; CDR3: CASSGQVTGELFF
V: TRBV27; D: TRBD1; length: 14; CDR3: CASSLRGSNQPQHF
V: TRBV5-1; D: .; length: 16; CDR3: CASSLMSRVLQETQYF
V: TRBV7-2; D: TRBD1; length: 15; CDR3: CASSLQGADTGELFF
V: TRBV6-1; D: .; length: 15; CDR3: CATISEPRSLYEQYF
V: TRBV2; D: .; length: 14; CDR3: CASSDQGTFYEQYF
V: TRBV7-8; D: .; length: 12; CDR3: CASSPRSSEQYF
V: TRBV9; D: .; length: 13; CDR3: CASNNLAGGEQFF
V: TRBV29-1; D: .; length: 14; CDR3: CSVEARAGANVLTF
V: TRBV4-2; D: TRBD2; length: 15; CDR3: CASSLGGTSGNEQYF
V: TRBV2; D: TRBD1; length: 14; CDR3: CASRGQFSSYEQYF
V: TRBV29-1; D: .; length: 12; CDR3: CSVGTTSYEQYF
V: TRBV7-9; D: .; length: 15; CDR3: CASSLVAGMNTEAFF
V: TRBV2; D: TRBD1; length: 13; CDR3: CASTLTRGREAFF
V: TRBV12-5; D: TRBD2; length: 15; CDR3: CASGLAGGNTGELFF
V: TRBV7-3; D: .; length: 13; CDR3: CASSFQANTEAFF
V: TRBV27; D: .; length: 17; CDR3: CASSRRASGRTYNEQFF
V: TRBV7-2; D: .; length: 13; CDR3: CASSLNYPDTQYF
V: TRBV6-5; D: .; length: 15; CDR3: CASIDRGAGGNEQFF
V: TRBV5-1; D: TRBD2; length: 15; CDR3: CASRLAGSSYNEQFF
V: TRBV15; D: .; length: 15; CDR3: CATLRGPAMNTEAFF
V: TRBV5-1; D: .; length: 14; CDR3: CASSDVGKTDGYTF
V: TRBV14; D: TRBD2; length: 15; CDR3: CASSQGTSGSRTQYF
V: TRBV29-1; D: TRBD1; length: 15; CDR3: CSVEGIGTEDTEAFF
V: TRBV6-1; D: TRBD2; length: 15; CDR3: CASSETLAGAYEQYF